The 13 T cell receptor beta chains below come from one sample, sequenced in a study of shared clonotypes between healthy human individuals. TCRdb's table, derived via immunoSEQ multiplex PCR, lists solely in-frame clones and lacks some. The table lists around 1,900,000 clones, about 94% of them singletons. CD45RO negativity and positive selection for CCR7 defined naive CD8 cells, a population that excluded terminally differentiated effector memory CD45RA+ cells. Sequencing input: naive CD8+ T cells from PBMCs. The source of these receptors is a man aged 18-30 years in good health. Some clones in this sample may be carry-over from other donors' samples.

The chain recombines TRBV12-5 with TRBJ1-3; 7 bases match TRBD1. The last part of the DNA fits TRBJ2-2 better; the J call may be wrong. The CDR3 contains 14 residues. Germline V gene lookup returns CDR1 LGHNT and CDR2 FRNRAP. The CDR3 DNA sequence: TGTGCTAGTGGTTTGGGGACAGGAGCCGGGGAGCTGTTTTTT. Amino acid sequence: CASGLGTGAGELFF.

The chain joins TRBV5-4 to TRBJ1-2, with D perhaps matching TRBD1 (6 bases). V lost 4 bases and J 3 bases, leaving 16 bases between the germline ends. The CDR3 is made up of 15 amino acids. The V gene's germline CDR1 is SGHNT and CDR2 YYREEE (reference sequence). This CDR3 is CASSDSRGADYGYTF. DNA of the CDR3: TGTGCCAGCAGCGACTCTCGGGGGGCGGACTATGGCTACACCTTC.

The chain employs TRBV29-1 and TRBJ2-7; no firm D call. V lost 6 bases, J lost 4 bases, and 16 bases lay in between. CDR1 SQVTM and CDR2 ANQGSEA come from the germline V gene. The CDR3 runs 13 residues. This CDR3 reads CSVQDPLAYEQYF. The CDR3 DNA follows: TGCAGCGTCCAGGATCCCTTAGCATACGAGCAGTACTTC.

This chain uses TRBV4-1 with TRBJ1-2; D is uncertain. Trimming removed 4 bases at V and 7 bases at J, with 13 bases between. CDR1 and CDR2 from the germline V gene are MGHRA and YSYEKL. The CDR3 spans 13 residues. The CDR3 DNA is TGCGCCAGCAGCCCCCTCCCCCTGCCTGGCTACACCTTC. Protein product: CASSPLPLPGYTF.

V gene TRBV7-9 combines with J gene TRBJ2-1; 7 bases align to TRBD2. The CDR3 loop spans 14 amino acids. CDR1 and CDR2 (germline): SEHNR, FQNEAQ (reference sequence). The V segment lost 10 bases and the J segment 5 bases; nucleotides outside the gene matches: 11. CDR3 sequence: CATYPRLADNEQFF. The CDR3 DNA is TGTGCCACCTATCCGCGACTAGCAGACAATGAGCAGTTCTTC.

The rearrangement uses TRBV11-1 and TRBJ2-3; tentative D call: TRBD2 (5 bases). Trimming cost V 1 base and J 2 bases, with 13 bases left between them. CDR3 length: 16 amino acids. Germline-derived CDR1 and CDR2 are SGHAT and FQDESV (reference sequence). CDR3 sequence reads: CASSLVDFGNTDTQYF. CDR3 in DNA: TGTGCCAGCAGCTTAGTGGACTTCGGGAACACAGATACGCAGTATTTT.

The CDR3 sequence: CASSTSGHGNEQFF. The CDR3 bases are TGTGCCAGTAGTACATCCGGACACGGCAATGAGCAGTTCTTC. The rearrangement uses TRBV19 and TRBJ2-1; tentatively, D is TRBD1 (5 bases). Trimming removed 4 bases at V and 6 bases at J, with 13 bases between. The CDR3 sequence is 14 residues long. Looked up from germline, CDR1 is LNHDA and CDR2 is SQIVND (reference sequence). The full variable domain, rest sourced from reference TRBV19 and TRBJ2-1, is DGGITQSPKYLFRKEGQNVTLSCEQNLNHDAMYWYRQDPGQGLRLIYYSQIVNDFQKGDIAEGYSVSREKKESFPLTVTSAQKNPTAFYLCASSTSGHGNEQFFGPGTRLTVL.

The rearrangement links TRBV25-1 to TRBJ2-2; D unclear. V was shortened by 6 bases and J by 6 bases, with 14 bases between the two germline ends. This CDR3 comprises 14 residues. The germline V gene has CDR1 MGHDK and CDR2 SYGVNS. In DNA, the CDR3 is TGTGCCAGCAGATCCCGGGCTGGGGCCGGGGAGCTGTTTTTT. This sequence encodes CASRSRAGAGELFF.

For this clone: At the DNA level, this CDR3 is encoded by other sequences in the same sample as well. V usage is TRBV7-9 and J usage is TRBJ2-7; 7 bases line up with TRBD1. V shed 4 bases and J 1 base; nucleotides not matched to a gene: 7. CDR1 SEHNR and CDR2 FQNEAQ come from the germline V gene (reference sequence). The CDR3 contains 15 residues. CDR3 nucleotide sequence: TGTGCCAGCAGCTCCCCCGGGACAGCTTCCTACGAGCAGTACTTC. Protein product: CASSSPGTASYEQYF. The full variable domain, its missing parts supplied by reference TRBV7-9 and TRBJ2-7, is DTGVSQNPRHKITKRGQNVTFRCDPISEHNRLYWYRQTLGQGPEFLTYFQNEAQLEKSRLLSDRFSAERPKGSFSTLEIQRTEQGDSAMYLCASSSPGTASYEQYFGPGTRLTVT.

This chain joins TRBV7-9 and TRBJ2-2; 13 positions agree with TRBD2. The CDR3 spans 19 residues. With V trimmed by 2 bases and J by 2 bases, 8 bases remained unmatched. CDR1 and CDR2 from the germline V gene are SEHNR and FQNEAQ (reference sequence). CDR3 sequence (DNA): TGTGCCAGCAGCTTAAGGGGACTAGCGGGGAGCCGAAACACCGGGGAGCTGTTTTTT. It yields the protein CASSLRGLAGSRNTGELFF.

The chain has TRBV18 and TRBJ2-1; 7 nucleotides align to TRBD1. Germline V CDR1 and CDR2: KGHSH, LQKENI. The CDR3 covers 14 residues. With V trimmed by 1 base and J by 8 bases, 5 bases remained unmatched. CDR3: CASSPLQGNHEQFF. CDR3 DNA sequence: TGTGCCAGCTCACCACTACAGGGGAACCATGAGCAGTTCTTC.

In the case of this clone: Distinct nucleotide sequences in the sample also encode this CDR3. V gene TRBV29-1 combines with J gene TRBJ2-1; D is possibly TRBD1 (5 bases). The CDR3 is 13 residues long. Trimming pared 4 bases from V and 0 bases from J, leaving 7 bases between. Looked up from germline, CDR1 is SQVTM and CDR2 is ANQGSEA. In DNA, the CDR3 is TGCAGCGTTGGGGGCCTCTCCTACAATGAGCAGTTCTTC. As protein: CSVGGLSYNEQFF.

The CDR3 region is CASSLKVGSSYEQYF. DNA of the CDR3: TGCGCCAGCAGCTTGAAGGTCGGGAGCTCCTACGAGCAGTACTTC. The chain has TRBV5-1 and TRBJ2-7, with D maybe TRBD2 (6 bases). Looked up from germline, CDR1 is SGHRS and CDR2 is YFSETQ. The CDR3 has 15 residues. V was trimmed by 1 base and J by 0 bases, leaving 11 bases between them.